This TCR beta chain comes out of a study of control samples from healthy donors and cancer patients. Profiled with immunoSEQ multiplex PCR; TCRdb holds only in-frame clones, not every one. Of about 38,000 clones listed, more than 70% were seen once; the top ten hold around a fifth. This clone was seen a few times. Germline values: CDR1 SGHTA, CDR2 FQGTGA. The V gene lost 2 bases and the J gene lost 5 bases, with 7 bases spanning the gap. This CDR3 is 13 amino acids long. The material sequenced was PBMCs. This receptor was obtained from a woman in her fifties or sixties with lung cancer. The chain links TRBV7-3 to TRBJ2-1; a weak D match, TRBD1 (6 bases). CDR3 sequence (DNA): TGTGCCAGCAGCTTACGGGACAACAATGAGCAGTTCTTC. Translated, it gives CASSLRDNNEQFF.